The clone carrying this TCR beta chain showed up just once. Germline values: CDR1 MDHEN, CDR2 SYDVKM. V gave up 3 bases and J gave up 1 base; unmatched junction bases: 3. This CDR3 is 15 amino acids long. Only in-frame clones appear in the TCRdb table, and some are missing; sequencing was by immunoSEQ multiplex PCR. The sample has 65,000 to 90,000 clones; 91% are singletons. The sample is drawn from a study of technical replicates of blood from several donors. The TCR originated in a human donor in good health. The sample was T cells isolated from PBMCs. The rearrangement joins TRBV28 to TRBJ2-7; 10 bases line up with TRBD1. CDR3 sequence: CASSFSGQGSYEQYF. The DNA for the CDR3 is TGTGCCAGCAGTTTTTCGGGACAGGGGTCCTACGAGCAGTACTTC.